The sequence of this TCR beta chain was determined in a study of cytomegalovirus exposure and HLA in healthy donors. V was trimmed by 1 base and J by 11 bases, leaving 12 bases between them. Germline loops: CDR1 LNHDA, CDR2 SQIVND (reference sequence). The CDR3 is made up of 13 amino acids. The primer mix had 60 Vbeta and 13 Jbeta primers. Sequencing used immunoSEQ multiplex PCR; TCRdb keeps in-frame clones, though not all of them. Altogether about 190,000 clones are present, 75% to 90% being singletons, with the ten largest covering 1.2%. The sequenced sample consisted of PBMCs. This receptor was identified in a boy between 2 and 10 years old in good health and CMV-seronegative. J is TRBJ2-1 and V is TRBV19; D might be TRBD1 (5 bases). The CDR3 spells CASSIAPRQKQFF. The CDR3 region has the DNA TGTGCCAGTAGTATAGCCCCTAGACAGAAGCAGTTCTTC.